This entry lists 14 T cell receptor beta chains sequenced from one sample in a study of blood T cells in healthy people across ages. Primed by a sample-barcoded 5' primer and a J-beta primer mix, a second PCR proceeded for about 7 to 12 cycles. TCRdb reprocessed the 5' RACE reads with MiXCR, giving one entry per CDR3 protein. Altogether about a million distinct CDR3 sequences are present, roughly 52% being singletons, with the ten largest covering 10% to 15%. The sample taken for sequencing was blood. The receptors were sampled from a man aged 25 to 45 in good health.

About this clonotype: Relative to the germline gene, one junction end is altered; a read error may explain this. This chain links TRBV6-1 with TRBJ1-4; TRBD1 is a possible D gene (6 bases). CDR3 size: 14 residues. Per germline, CDR1 MNHNS and CDR2 SASEGT. The chain's CDR3 is CANSAGGASEKLFF. CDR3 DNA sequence: TGTGCCAACAGTGCTGGGGGCGCCAGTGAAAAACTGTTTTTT.

This clonotype was picked up a small number of times. The chain uses TRBV20-1 and TRBJ1-1, with 9 bases lining up with TRBD1. Trimming removed 0 bases from V and 0 bases from J; junction bases left unmatched: 5. The CDR3 has 16 amino acids. Germline V gene data show CDR1 as DFQATT and CDR2 as SNEGSKA (reference sequence). The CDR3 DNA is TGCAGTGCTAGAGATGCGGGACAGGGCATGAACACTGAAGCTTTCTTT. Translation gives CSARDAGQGMNTEAFF.

Only one count was recorded for this clonotype. The chain joins TRBV10-3 to TRBJ2-1; possible D gene TRBD2, 6 bases. The CDR3 extends over 15 amino acids. Germline-derived CDR1 and CDR2 are ENHRY and SYGVKD. V was trimmed by 0 bases and J by 6 bases, leaving 12 bases between them. The CDR3 reads CAISESRGPCNEQFF. The CDR3 bases are TGTGCCATCAGTGAGTCGCGGGGTCCCTGCAATGAGCAGTTCTTC.

The V call is TRBV9, the J call TRBJ2-1, with 7 bases that match TRBD2. V trimming: 7 bases; J trimming: 4 bases; junction bases outside the gene matches: 11. Germline CDR1 and CDR2: SGDLS and YYNGEE. The CDR3 sequence is 15 residues long. The CDR3: CASGPDSGGYNEQFF. The CDR3 nucleotides are TGTGCCAGCGGCCCGGATTCGGGGGGATACAATGAGCAGTTCTTC.

This clonotype showed up just a few times. The V and J genes are TRBV3-1 and TRBJ1-4, with D perhaps matching TRBD1 (6 bases). Deletions cut 1 base from V and 12 bases from J, with 21 bases between. This CDR3 spans 16 amino acids. CDR1 is LGHDT and CDR2 is YNNKEL in the germline V gene (reference sequence). The CDR3 DNA reads as TGTGCCAGCAGCCAAGTGATGCTTTGGGGGGCGCGGGAACTGTTTTTT. Its protein product is CASSQVMLWGARELFF.

The gene calls are TRBV3-1 and TRBJ2-1; no clear D. Trimming took off 2 bases at V and 5 bases at J, with 7 bases between the two ends. CDR1 LGHDT and CDR2 YNNKEL come from the germline V gene (reference sequence). The CDR3 totals 13 residues. The CDR3 region is CASSQPPHNEQFF. The CDR3 nucleotides are TGTGCCAGCAGCCAACCCCCTCACAATGAGCAGTTCTTC.

The chain has TRBV6-5 and TRBJ1-1, with 7 positions matching TRBD1. Per the germline V gene, CDR1 is MNHEY and CDR2 is SVGAGI. The CDR3 has 15 residues. V shed 4 bases, J shed 7 bases, and the junction held 12 bases outside the gene matches. The CDR3 region has the DNA TGTGCCAGCAGTTCGACAGGGATCATTGAGCGTGAAGCTTTCTTT. Translating gives CASSSTGIIEREAFF.

This clonotype was observed many times. The V gene is TRBV5-1, the J gene TRBJ2-3; tentatively, D is TRBD1 (5 bases). V was clipped by 5 bases and J by 14 bases, with 18 bases between them. The CDR3 runs to 12 residues. Germline-derived CDR1 and CDR2 are SGHRS and YFSETQ. CDR3 residues: CASSPPQGRMYF. CDR3 nucleotides: TGCGCCAGCAGTCCCCCCCAGGGCCGCATGTATTTT.

In its sample, this clonotype was seen many times. V usage is TRBV6-6 and J usage is TRBJ2-7; 11 nucleotides line up with TRBD2. CDR3 length: 15 amino acids. CDR1 MNHNY and CDR2 SVGAGI come from the germline V gene (reference sequence). Trimming at V came to 6 bases and at J to 1 base, leaving 5 bases not matched to a gene. The DNA for the CDR3 is TGTGCCAGCAGCCCGGGACTAGCGGCTTCCTACGAGCAGTACTTC. Protein sequence: CASSPGLAASYEQYF.

This chain links TRBV10-3 with TRBJ1-1, with D uncertain. V lost 5 bases and J 1 base, leaving 11 bases between the germline ends. The CDR3 covers 14 residues. CDR1 is ENHRY, CDR2 SYGVKD, per germline. The CDR3 coding sequence is TGTGCCATCAGTCAGACACGAGAGAACACTGAAGCTTTCTTT. Encoded protein: CAISQTRENTEAFF.

Remarks on this clonotype: The junction shows a germline mismatch at one end, possibly a read error. The genes are TRBV25-1 and TRBJ1-2; D is ambiguous. This CDR3 is 13 amino acids long. Germline-derived CDR1 and CDR2 are MGHDK and SYGVNS. CDR3 nucleotides: TGTGCCAGTAGTGATCGGGGATCCCGAGGCTACACCTTC. Residues: CASSDRGSRGYTF.

Remarks on this clonotype: Mismatch with germline at one junction end may stem from a read error. V gene TRBV15 combines with J gene TRBJ2-7, with TRBD2 matching 8 bases. Germline loops: CDR1 LNHNV, CDR2 YYDKDF (reference sequence). The CDR3 length is 14 residues. CDR3 in amino acids: CATGRAGVSHEQYF. The CDR3 bases are TGTGCCACCGGCAGAGCGGGAGTGTCTCACGAGCAGTACTTC.

The rearrangement links TRBV12-3 or TRBV12-4 to TRBJ2-1, with TRBD1 matching 11 bases. This CDR3 region has 15 residues. V gave up 6 bases and J gave up 7 bases; unmatched junction bases: 8. Here the CDR3 reads CASRGGQGAGNEQFF. CDR3 bases: TGTGCCAGCAGGGGCGGACAGGGGGCGGGAAATGAGCAGTTCTTC.

This chain uses TRBV7-2 with TRBJ2-3; TRBD2 agrees at 10 bases. Unmatched junction bases numbered 7, after V lost 1 base and J lost 6 bases. CDR3 length: 16 amino acids. The germline V gene encodes CDR1 SGHTA and CDR2 FQGNSA. The chain's CDR3 is CASSLVASGGADTQYF. CDR3 DNA sequence: TGTGCCAGCAGCTTAGTGGCTAGCGGGGGCGCGGATACGCAGTATTTT.